The next 26 T cell receptor beta chains were all read from a single sample in a study of tumor-infiltrating lymphocytes in primary liver carcinoma. cDNA specific to TCR beta was made from 500 to 650 ng of total RNA, with a constant-region primer employed for priming. Nested multiplex PCR, run for three rounds with slightly modified ARM-PCR, yielded TCR beta libraries. The first two PCR rounds used TRBV1-TRBV30 forward primers with a C-beta reverse primer, nine to ten cycles each. TCRdb passed the multiplex PCR reads through MiXCR, listing each CDR3 protein once. In the table there are approximately 46,000 distinct CDR3 sequences, 75% of which are singletons. It was from about 20-30 mg of unsorted bulk tissue that RNA and DNA were co-extracted. The sequenced sample consisted of tumor-adjacent normal liver tissue. The receptors were sampled from a woman in her thirties with primary liver carcinoma and hepatitis B virus infection.

This chain uses TRBV12-3 or TRBV12-4 with TRBJ2-1; D is possibly TRBD1 or TRBD2 (5 bases each). Deletions cut 6 bases from V and 3 bases from J, with 12 bases between. The CDR3 sequence is 14 residues long. The CDR3, as DNA: TGTGCCAGCAGGGGGGTCGAAAGCTACAATGAGCAGTTCTTC. It codes for CASRGVESYNEQFF.

Ten or more counts support this clonotype. The V and J genes are TRBV10-2 and TRBJ2-1; 8 nucleotides match TRBD1. CDR3 length equals 13 residues. CDR1 and CDR2 from the germline V gene are WSHSY and SAAADI. Trimming at V came to 5 bases and at J to 8 bases, leaving 5 bases not matched to a gene. The CDR3 DNA is TGCGCCAGCAGTCCCAGGGGGCCGCATGAGCAGTTCTTC. Protein: CASSPRGPHEQFF.

Comment on this clonotype: Germline is not matched at one junction end, which may reflect a read error. This chain connects TRBV11-2 to TRBJ1-1, with TRBD1 identical over 7 bases. The CDR3 consists of 14 residues. Germline assignment: CDR1 SGHAT and CDR2 FQNNGV. CDR3 in amino acids: CASSLDRVASEALF. In DNA, the CDR3 is TGTGCGAGCAGCTTAGACAGGGTAGCGTCTGAAGCTCTCTTT. Drawing the rest from reference TRBV11-2 and TRBJ1-1, the complete variable domain is EAGVAQSPRYKIIEKRQSVAFWCNPISGHATLYWYQQILGQGPKLLIQFQNNGVVDDSQLPKDRFSAERLKGVDSTLKIQPAKLEDSAVYLCASSLDRVASEALFGQGTRLTVV.

At least ten counts were recorded for this clonotype. This sequence joins TRBV18 and TRBJ2-7; D is unclear. CDR1 is KGHSH, CDR2 LQKENI, per germline. CDR3 length: 14 residues. V was cut by 6 bases and J by 0 bases, with 12 bases left in between. CDR3 protein: CASSRTDTSYEQYF. CDR3 coding DNA: TGTGCCAGCTCCCGGACGGATACCTCCTACGAGCAGTACTTC.

Notes on this clonotype: A much larger clone differs from this one at a single base, so this may be a read error. The V and J genes are TRBV10-3 and TRBJ2-3; 10 bases map to TRBD1. Germline V gene lookup returns CDR1 ENHRY and CDR2 SYGVKD. This CDR3 is built from 15 residues. Trimming cost V 3 bases and J 7 bases; bases outside gene matches: 7. Written as DNA, the CDR3 is TGTGCCATCAGTGAACCCGGGACAGGGGCCAATACGCAGTATTTT. Amino acid sequence: CAISEPGTGANTQYF.

On this clonotype: At one end the junction does not follow the germline gene, possibly because of a read error. The gene calls are TRBV5-5 and TRBJ2-7; 11 nucleotides agree with TRBD2. The CDR3 sequence is 16 residues long. The germline gives CDR1 SGHKS, CDR2 YYEKEE (reference sequence). The CDR3 DNA is TGTGCCAGCGGGGATTCTCTAGCGGGAGGCTCCTACGAGCAATACTTC. Translation gives CASGDSLAGGSYEQYF.

A word on this clonotype: This could be a read error, since a much larger clone is one nucleotide away. This chain links TRBV2 with TRBJ2-7; D might be TRBD2 (6 bases). V gave up 11 bases and J gave up 4 bases, with 18 bases separating them. CDR1 SNHLY and CDR2 FYNNEI come from the germline V gene. This CDR3 region has 13 residues. The CDR3 DNA follows: TGTGCCTGCACGGGAGCTGAGACTTACGAGCAGTACTTC. It is translated as CACTGAETYEQYF.

A few counts support this clonotype. The chain recombines TRBV19 with TRBJ2-7; tentative D call: TRBD2 (6 bases). V lost 9 bases, J lost 6 bases, and 15 bases lay in between. The CDR3 is 12 amino acids. Per the germline V gene, CDR1 is LNHDA and CDR2 is SQIVND (reference sequence). CDR3 DNA sequence: TGTGCCAGCCTCGGGGGACGAGGCGAGCAGTACTTC. Its translation: CASLGGRGEQYF.

Details on this clonotype: The junction departs from germline at one end; a sequencing error may be responsible. This sequence joins TRBV4-1 and TRBJ2-4; D remains unclear. Germline V gene sequence: CDR1 MGHRA, CDR2 YSYEKL. This CDR3 comprises 16 residues. CDR3 residues: CVSSPEMNSDTSKRYF. CDR3 in DNA: TGCGTCAGCAGCCCAGAGATGAATAGTGACACGAGCAAGAGGTACTTC.

On this clonotype: A read error may produce the germline difference seen at one junction end. J is TRBJ2-7 and V is TRBV29-1, with 8 bases lining up with TRBD1. The V gene's germline CDR1 is SQVTM and CDR2 ANQGSEA. CDR3 size: 11 residues. The CDR3 DNA sequence: TGCAGCGTCTGGACAGGGTATGAGCAGCACTTC. This encodes CSVWTGYEQHF.

As to this clonotype: One junction end disagrees with the germline gene, perhaps due to a read error. The chain joins TRBV6-1 to TRBJ1-3; 7 bases are shared with TRBD1. This CDR3 is 16 amino acids long. In germline, CDR1 is MNHNS, CDR2 SASEGT. CDR3 nucleotide sequence: TGTGCCAGCAATGAAGATTTGGGACAGTGTGGAAACACCATATATTTT. Its translation: CASNEDLGQCGNTIYF.

This clonotype came up a few times. The rearrangement joins TRBV20-1 to TRBJ1-5; TRBD1 might be the D (6 bases). Germline V CDR1 and CDR2: DFQATT, SNEGSKA (reference sequence). The CDR3 contains 14 residues. The V end lost 3 bases, the J end lost 0 bases, and 9 bases lay between the germline ends. The CDR3 region is CSASRGNSNQPQHF. In nucleotides, the CDR3 is TGCAGTGCTAGTAGGGGGAATAGCAATCAGCCCCAGCATTTT.

As for this clonotype: Germline and junction disagree at one end, which may indicate a read error. The chain recombines TRBV6-2 or TRBV6-3 with TRBJ1-6; tentative D call: TRBD1 (5 bases). The germline V gene encodes CDR1 MNHEY and CDR2 SVGEGT. The length of the CDR3 is 15 residues. CDR3 sequence reads: CDSSYSGRPNPPLHF. Written as DNA, the CDR3 is TGTGACAGCAGTTACTCGGGACGTCCCAATCCACCCCTCCACTTT.

This clonotype was recorded at least ten times. This chain links TRBV29-1 with TRBJ1-4; 10 bases map to TRBD1. CDR3 size: 13 residues. V lost 5 bases to trimming and J lost 8 bases; unmatched junction nucleotides: 5. Germline assignment: CDR1 SQVTM and CDR2 ANQGSEA. For the CDR3, the DNA is TGCAGCGTTTGGACAGGGGGAAACGAAAAACTGTTTTTT. Its protein is CSVWTGGNEKLFF.

As to this clonotype: A much larger clone sits a single nucleotide away, making a read error possible. This sequence joins TRBV7-8 and TRBJ2-7, with 8 bases identical to TRBD2. J gave up 6 bases and V 5 bases, and 15 bases lay outside the gene matches. In germline, CDR1 is SGHVS, CDR2 FQNEAQ. The CDR3 has 16 residues. The CDR3 loop reads CASSPGRGSGMCEQYF. CDR3 coding DNA: TGTGCCAGCAGCCCCGGTAGAGGTAGCGGGATGTGCGAGCAGTACTTC. Full variable domain (missing parts from reference TRBV7-8 and TRBJ2-7): GAGVSQSPRYKVAKRGQDVALRCDPISGHVSLFWYQQALGQGPEFLTYFQNEAQLDKSGLPSDRFFAERPEGSVSTLKIQRTQQEDSAVYLCASSPGRGSGMCEQYFGPGTRLTVT.

On this clonotype: A much larger clonotype is one base distant, so this may be a read error. The chain recombines TRBV5-1 with TRBJ2-1, with 9 bases lining up with TRBD2. The CDR3 contains 15 residues. Germline loops: CDR1 SGHRS, CDR2 YFSETQ. CDR3 bases: TGCGCCGGCAGCTTGTCTGGCGGGAGGGACTTTGAGCAGTTCTTC. Translation gives CAGSLSGGRDFEQFF.

With regard to this clonotype: This CDR3 is missing its conserved last phenylalanine or tryptophan, likely due to a read error. The chain recombines TRBV6-5 with TRBJ1-2; D unclear. The CDR3 length is 13 residues. The germline V gene encodes CDR1 MNHEY and CDR2 SVGAGI. The CDR3 DNA reads TGTGCCAGCAGCTACTCCGTCAGGCACGGCTACACCCTC. It translates to CASSYSVRHGYTL.

In its sample, this clonotype was seen many times. This chain uses TRBV5-1 with TRBJ2-1; 14 bases agree with TRBD2. The CDR3 has 16 amino acids. The V and J ends lost 4 bases and 6 bases, in that order; junction bases with no gene match: 6. Germline assignment: CDR1 SGHRS and CDR2 YFSETQ. The CDR3: CASSQGTSGRGNEQFF. CDR3 coding DNA: TGCGCCAGCAGCCAAGGGACTAGCGGGAGAGGCAATGAGCAGTTCTTC. Full variable domain (missing parts from reference TRBV5-1 and TRBJ2-1): KAGVTQTPRYLIKTRGQQVTLSCSPISGHRSVSWYQQTPGQGLQFLFEYFSETQRNKGNFPGRFSGRQFSNSRSEMNVSTLELGDSALYLCASSQGTSGRGNEQFFGPGTRLTVL.

This chain connects TRBV28 to TRBJ2-7, with TRBD1 matching 10 bases. This CDR3 contains 15 residues. Trimming cost V 6 bases and J 3 bases; bases outside gene matches: 8. From germline, CDR1 is MDHEN and CDR2 SYDVKM. The CDR3 bases are TGTGCCAGCAGATTAGGGACAGGGGATTACTACGAGCAGTACTTC. Translating it yields CASRLGTGDYYEQYF.

This clonotype was seen a single time. Given a much more abundant clone one base away, this may be a read error. The J gene is TRBJ2-3, the V gene TRBV28; the D gene is possibly TRBD1 (5 bases). V was trimmed by 5 bases and J by 2 bases, leaving 8 bases between them. The CDR3 covers 13 residues. The germline V gene encodes CDR1 MDHEN and CDR2 SYDVKM. The CDR3, as DNA: TGTGCCAGCAGTGGACATTTCACAGATACGCAGTATTTT. Translated: CASSGHFTDTQYF.

Remarks on this clonotype: The CDR3 does not close with the conserved phenylalanine or tryptophan, likely indicating a read error. The CDR3 DNA is TGCGCCAGCAGCCAAGATATCCCAGGGGTCCAATTATACGAGCAGTACTAC. This gives the protein CASSQDIPGVQLYEQYY. The chain combines TRBV4-3 with TRBJ2-7; perhaps TRBD1 as D (6 bases). Germline V gene lookup returns CDR1 LGHNA and CDR2 YSLEER. Trimming left V 0 bases short and J 4 bases short, with 19 bases between. The CDR3 loop spans 17 amino acids.

Note on this clonotype: An end of the junction does not agree with germline; a read error may underlie this. The chain couples TRBV6-2 or TRBV6-3 to TRBJ2-7; no clear D. There are 14 residues in the CDR3. The germline CDR1 and CDR2 sequences are MNHEY and SVGEGT. The CDR3 protein is CVSSEETATYEQYF. Here the CDR3 DNA reads TGTGTCAGCAGCGAGGAGACGGCAACCTACGAGCAGTACTTC.

Remarks on this clonotype: The junction and the germline gene differ at one end; a read error may be behind it. This chain joins TRBV6-5 and TRBJ2-1, with TRBD2 as a possible D gene (6 bases). This CDR3 is built from 13 residues. Germline CDR1 reads MNHEY; CDR2 reads SVGAGI. DNA for the CDR3: TGCGCCTGCCGGGACTCTGCATACAATGAGCAGTTCTTC. It yields the protein CACRDSAYNEQFF.

As for this clonotype: The missing conserved phenylalanine or tryptophan at the end of this CDR3 makes a read error likely. The chain employs TRBV6-5 and TRBJ1-6, with unresolved D. CDR1 MNHEY and CDR2 SVGAGI come from the germline V gene. This CDR3 has 16 amino acids. The chain's CDR3 is CASSKQSVIYNTPLHL. CDR3 sequence (DNA): TGTGCCAGCAGTAAACAGTCTGTCATATATAATACACCCCTCCACCTT.

With respect to this clonotype: The CDR3 ends on some other residue instead of the conserved phenylalanine or tryptophan, so this is likely a read error. J is TRBJ2-7 and V is TRBV6-2 or TRBV6-3, with D perhaps assigned TRBD1 or TRBD2 (5 bases each). This CDR3 comprises 15 residues. Germline values: CDR1 MNHEY, CDR2 SVGEGT. Trimming took 2 bases from V and 3 from J, leaving 14 bases between them. The CDR3 protein is CASSYLGDVIYEQYL. CDR3 DNA sequence: TGTGCCAGCAGTTACCTCGGGGACGTTATCTACGAGCAGTACTTG.

This chain uses TRBV12-3 or TRBV12-4 with TRBJ2-3; TRBD2 is a possible D gene (6 bases). Trimming took off 6 bases at V and 2 bases at J, with 15 bases between the two ends. CDR3 length equals 15 residues. The CDR3 DNA reads as TGTGCCAGCAGCTACAGGACGGGGGTCACAGATACGCAGTATTTT. As protein: CASSYRTGVTDTQYF.